Below, 8 T cell receptor beta chains from the same sample are listed, as sequenced in a study of blood T cells in healthy people across ages. Using a J-beta primer mix together with a sample-barcoded 5' primer, a second PCR was run for about 7 to 12 cycles. MiXCR, applied by TCRdb to the 5' RACE reads, yields one record per CDR3 protein. Counted here are approximately 1,700,000 distinct CDR3 sequences, about 39% occurring once; the ten biggest clones make up 23%. Sequencing was done on a sample of blood. These receptors were taken from a human donor in good health.

In this sample, this clonotype turned up a few times. V is TRBV27 and J is TRBJ1-1; D perhaps matches TRBD1 (5 bases). Germline CDR1 is MNHEY and CDR2 is SMNVEV (reference sequence). V was cut by 3 bases and J by 3 bases, with 11 bases left in between. The CDR3 loop spans 14 amino acids. CDR3 DNA sequence: TGTGCCAGCAGTTTCCGGGACCGACACACTGAAGCTTTCTTT. This translates into CASSFRDRHTEAFF.

This clonotype showed up just a few times. The genes are TRBV27 and TRBJ1-2, with 9 bases that match TRBD1. Trimming removed 3 bases from V and 7 bases from J; junction bases left unmatched: 6. Per germline, CDR1 MNHEY and CDR2 SMNVEV (reference sequence). This CDR3 contains 14 residues. CDR3 protein: CASSFETGGGGYTF. CDR3 DNA sequence: TGTGCCAGCAGTTTTGAAACAGGGGGCGGTGGCTACACCTTC.

The chain is built from TRBV7-2 and TRBJ2-7; D may be TRBD2 (6 bases). This CDR3 has 16 residues. The germline gives CDR1 SGHTA, CDR2 FQGNSA. V lost 4 bases, J lost 4 bases, and 20 bases lay in between. CDR3 nucleotides: TGTGCCAGCAGCTCACGGAGGGGCCCGGATAAATACGAGCAGTACTTC. It translates to CASSSRRGPDKYEQYF.

This clonotype appeared once. The chain links TRBV28 to TRBJ1-2, with a weak D call TRBD1 (5 bases). Looked up from germline, CDR1 is MDHEN and CDR2 is SYDVKM. The CDR3 loop spans 13 amino acids. V lost 6 bases, J lost 5 bases, and 13 bases lay in between. CDR3 coding DNA: TGTGCCAGCAGATCCGCAGGACAATATGGCTACACCTTC. The encoded protein is CASRSAGQYGYTF.

This clonotype turned up a few times. CDR3 in amino acids: CASSPTSGRGEQYF. Here the CDR3 DNA reads TGTGCCAGCAGCCCAACCTCTGGGCGAGGAGAGCAGTACTTC. The chain combines TRBV11-2 with TRBJ2-4; D is unclear. Trimming took 5 bases from V and 13 from J, leaving 21 bases between them. CDR3 length: 14 amino acids. Germline V lookup: CDR1 SGHAT, CDR2 FQNNGV.

The chain carries TRBV7-2 and TRBJ2-7; D tentatively reads TRBD1 or TRBD2 (6 bases each). Germline CDR1 and CDR2: SGHTA and FQGNSA. The ends were cut back, 2 bases at V and 5 bases at J, with 13 bases in the middle. The CDR3 contains 14 residues. The CDR3 spells CASSLSLGGHEQYF. Here the CDR3 DNA reads TGTGCCAGCAGCTTAAGTTTAGGGGGGCACGAGCAGTACTTC. Supplemented by reference TRBV7-2 and TRBJ2-7, the full variable domain reads GAGVSQSPSNKVTEKGKDVELRCDPISGHTALYWYRQSLGQGLEFLIYFQGNSAPDKSGLPSDRFSAERTGGSVSTLTIQRTQQEDSAVYLCASSLSLGGHEQYFGPGTRLTVT.

The rearrangement links TRBV28 to TRBJ2-7; 8 bases fit TRBD1. V gave up 5 bases and J gave up 6 bases; unmatched junction bases: 12. CDR1 MDHEN and CDR2 SYDVKM come from the germline V gene. The CDR3 extends over 15 amino acids. DNA of the CDR3: TGTGCCAGCAGTGCCACCACAGGGGGTCCGGGCGAGCAGTACTTC. Amino acid sequence: CASSATTGGPGEQYF.

This clonotype was detected a few times. The V call is TRBV9, the J call TRBJ1-6; 9 bases align to TRBD1. The CDR3 is 15 amino acids. V shed 5 bases and J 11 bases; nucleotides not matched to a gene: 11. Germline lookup yields CDR1 SGDLS and CDR2 YYNGEE. CDR3 sequence reads: CASSETTGGRTPLHF. In nucleotides, the CDR3 is TGTGCCAGCAGTGAGACGACAGGGGGGAGGACACCCCTCCACTTT.